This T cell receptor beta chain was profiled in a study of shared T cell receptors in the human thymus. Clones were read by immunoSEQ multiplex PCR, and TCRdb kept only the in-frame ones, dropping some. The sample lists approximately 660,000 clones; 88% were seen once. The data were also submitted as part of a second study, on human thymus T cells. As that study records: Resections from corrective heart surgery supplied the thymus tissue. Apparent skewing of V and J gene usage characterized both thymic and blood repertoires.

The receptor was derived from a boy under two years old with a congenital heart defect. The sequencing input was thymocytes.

CDR3 DNA sequence: TGTGCCAGCAGTGACTGGGGGAGGGAATACAATGAGCAGTTCTTC. Translation gives CASSDWGREYNEQFF. The chain joins TRBV6-1 to TRBJ2-1; 7 positions match TRBD2. V trimming: 3 bases; J trimming: 4 bases; junction bases outside the gene matches: 6. CDR3 length equals 15 residues. Per germline, CDR1 MNHNS and CDR2 SASEGT.